This TCR beta chain stems from a study of T cell responses to AZD1222 COVID-19 vaccine. Points from the study as a whole: Donors were chiefly white British, with a greater number of females, and clonal diversity was perhaps underestimated. None of the repertoires were sampled until the peak T cell response had passed.

Points on this clone: Antigen unknown.

Assay: immunoSEQ multiplex PCR; the TCRdb copy retains only in-frame clones and omits some. This table holds about 40,000 clones, approximately 85% found once. Sequencing used peripheral blood, obtained 28 days after the second dose of the MenACWY control vaccine. This receptor was obtained from an adult who received the MenACWY meningococcal vaccine as a control.

The CDR3 sequence: CASRRAPSEAFF. In nucleotides, the CDR3 is TGTGCCAGCAGACGGGCCCCCAGTGAAGCTTTCTTT. The gene calls are TRBV27 and TRBJ1-1; D unresolved. Trimming stripped 6 bases from V and 7 bases from J, with 12 bases between. The CDR3 extends over 12 amino acids. Germline V gene lookup returns CDR1 MNHEY and CDR2 SMNVEV (reference sequence).